The 18 T cell receptor beta chains below were found in one sample sequenced in a study of cytomegalovirus exposure and HLA in healthy donors. PCR primers comprised 60 Vbeta and 13 Jbeta primers. Profiled with immunoSEQ multiplex PCR; TCRdb holds only in-frame clones, not every one. The table has about 140,000 clones, around 90% seen once. Source material: PBMCs. The receptors shown here come from a woman aged 40 to 49 in good health and CMV-seronegative.

CDR3 coding DNA: TGTGCCAGTTCCCGGGACAGGATTTACGAGCAGTACTTC. Protein sequence: CASSRDRIYEQYF. The rearrangement uses TRBV28 and TRBJ2-7, with TRBD1 identical over 8 bases. Germline V lookup: CDR1 MDHEN, CDR2 SYDVKM. The CDR3 runs to 13 residues. V lost 9 bases to trimming and J lost 4 bases; unmatched junction nucleotides: 8. Variable domain in full (rest from reference TRBV28 and TRBJ2-7): DVKVTQSSRYLVKRTGEKVFLECVQDMDHENMFWYRQDPGLGLRLIYFSYDVKMKEKGDIPEGYSVSREKKERFSLILESASTNQTSMYLCASSRDRIYEQYFGPGTRLTVT.

The rearrangement links TRBV2 to TRBJ2-1; 9 positions match TRBD2. Looked up from germline, CDR1 is SNHLY and CDR2 is FYNNEI. The CDR3 is 16 amino acids. Trimming took 6 bases from V and 7 from J; bases not matched to a gene: 13. The CDR3 is CASRGAAREGRNEQFF. The CDR3, as DNA: TGTGCCAGCAGGGGGGCGGCGCGGGAGGGCCGTAATGAGCAGTTCTTC.

This chain links TRBV7-2 with TRBJ1-5; D uncertain. Trimming left V 5 bases short and J 0 bases short, with 14 bases between. In germline, CDR1 is SGHTA, CDR2 FQGNSA. The CDR3 totals 16 residues. Here the CDR3 reads CASSRRTLISNQPQHF. The CDR3, as DNA: TGTGCCAGCAGCCGGAGAACACTTATTAGCAATCAGCCCCAGCATTTT.

The J gene is TRBJ1-2, the V gene TRBV21-1; the DNA was not compared with TRBD1, the D call given in the table. TRBV21-1 is an annotated pseudogene. CDR3 length: 13 residues. CDR3 in DNA: TGTGCCAACGCGGGACAGCTACAAAATGGCTACACCTTC. It is translated as CANAGQLQNGYTF.

The rearrangement joins TRBV29-1 to TRBJ2-1, with TRBD1 matching over 7 bases. Germline CDR1 is SQVTM and CDR2 is ANQGSEA. This CDR3 is built from 15 residues. V trimming: 4 bases; J trimming: 6 bases; junction bases outside the gene matches: 12. The CDR3 DNA reads as TGCAGCGTTGTTACCCGGGACAGATTAATCAATGAGCAGTTCTTC. Its protein is CSVVTRDRLINEQFF.

V is TRBV11-2 and J is TRBJ2-1; no firm D call. CDR1 and CDR2 from the germline V gene are SGHAT and FQNNGV. This CDR3 spans 14 amino acids. The germline V and J ends were trimmed by 2 bases and 6 bases, with 11 bases remaining between them. The CDR3, as DNA: TGTGCCAGCAGCTTAAGCCGGCTAGTCAATGAGCAGTTCTTC. This gives the protein CASSLSRLVNEQFF.

The chain couples TRBV28 to TRBJ1-3, with 7 bases aligning to TRBD1. Germline CDR1 MDHEN, CDR2 SYDVKM. V shed 6 bases, J shed 3 bases, and the junction held 5 bases outside the gene matches. CDR3 size: 14 residues. DNA of the CDR3: TGTGCCAGCAGCTTCGACAGGGTTGGAAACACCATATATTTT. It yields the protein CASSFDRVGNTIYF. Full variable domain (outside the CDR3, taken from reference TRBV28 and TRBJ1-3): DVKVTQSSRYLVKRTGEKVFLECVQDMDHENMFWYRQDPGLGLRLIYFSYDVKMKEKGDIPEGYSVSREKKERFSLILESASTNQTSMYLCASSFDRVGNTIYFGEGSWLTVV.

The J gene is TRBJ2-3, the V gene TRBV10-3; 12 positions match TRBD2. V trimming: 7 bases; J trimming: 3 bases; junction bases outside the gene matches: 11. The CDR3 has 17 residues. CDR1 and CDR2 from the germline V gene are ENHRY and SYGVKD. CDR3 bases: TGTGCCATCAATAAGGGACTAGCGGGCGACGGAACAGATACGCAGTATTTT. Its protein is CAINKGLAGDGTDTQYF.

The J gene is TRBJ2-7, the V gene TRBV28; D perhaps matches TRBD1 (5 bases). The CDR3 covers 13 residues. Germline V gene sequence: CDR1 MDHEN, CDR2 SYDVKM. V lost 10 bases and J 4 bases, leaving 17 bases between the germline ends. This CDR3 reads CATQTVSDYEQYF. The CDR3 nucleotides are TGTGCCACCCAGACAGTGAGTGATTACGAGCAGTACTTC.

The count of this clone is one. This chain uses TRBV28 with TRBJ1-4; no firm D call. Per the germline V gene, CDR1 is MDHEN and CDR2 is SYDVKM. CDR3 length: 15 amino acids. The germline V and J ends were trimmed by 3 bases and 5 bases, with 13 bases remaining between them. Here the CDR3 DNA reads TGTGCCAGCAGTTTCGGGTCCCCTACAAATGAAAAACTGTTTTTT. Amino acids: CASSFGSPTNEKLFF.

This clone was recorded once. The chain is built from TRBV11-2 and TRBJ2-7, with 10 nucleotides matching TRBD2. V lost 5 bases to trimming and J lost 3 bases; unmatched junction nucleotides: 4. This CDR3 is built from 14 residues. In germline, CDR1 is SGHAT, CDR2 FQNNGV. Here the CDR3 reads CASSRRLAGYEQYF. CDR3 bases: TGTGCCAGCAGCCGACGACTAGCGGGCTACGAGCAGTACTTC.

For this clone: A junction end diverges from the germline sequence, so it may reflect a read error. V is TRBV7-9 and J is TRBJ2-3; D call uncertain. The CDR3 is 14 residues long. Looked up from germline, CDR1 is SEHNR and CDR2 is FQNEAQ (reference sequence). The CDR3 nucleotides read TGTTCCAGCAGCTTAAGTACTTCAACAGATACGCAGTATTTT. Amino acid sequence: CSSSLSTSTDTQYF.

The genes are TRBV9 and TRBJ2-3; D remains ambiguous. The length of the CDR3 is 16 residues. Trimming cost V 3 bases and J 2 bases, with 16 bases left between them. The germline gives CDR1 SGDLS, CDR2 YYNGEE. CDR3 loop: CASSAMVTVSTDTQYF. The DNA of the CDR3 is TGTGCCAGCAGCGCGATGGTTACAGTATCCACAGATACGCAGTATTTT. Using reference TRBV9 and TRBJ2-3 for the parts outside the CDR3, the full variable domain is DSGVTQTPKHLITATGQRVTLRCSPRSGDLSVYWYQQSLDQGLQFLIQYYNGEERAKGNILERFSAQQFPDLHSELNLSSLELGDSALYFCASSAMVTVSTDTQYFGPGTRLTVL.

The V and J genes are TRBV2 and TRBJ2-1; possibly TRBD2 for D (5 bases). The CDR3 is 15 amino acids. The V gene's germline CDR1 is SNHLY and CDR2 FYNNEI. V was pared by 6 bases and J by 0 bases, with 12 bases between. The CDR3 loop reads CASRLGLYSYNEQFF. The CDR3 nucleotides are TGTGCCAGCAGACTCGGACTTTACTCCTACAATGAGCAGTTCTTC.

The chain employs TRBV25-1 and TRBJ2-3; possible D gene TRBD2, 5 bases. The ends were cut back, 1 base at V and 2 bases at J, with 13 bases in the middle. Germline V gene sequence: CDR1 MGHDK, CDR2 SYGVNS. The CDR3 is 16 residues long. The CDR3 sequence is CASSESSGIITDTQYF. The CDR3 nucleotides are TGTGCCAGCAGTGAATCCAGCGGAATAATCACAGATACGCAGTATTTT.

The rearrangement uses TRBV5-5 and TRBJ2-3; TRBD1 aligns across 7 bases. The germline CDR1 and CDR2 sequences are SGHKS and YYEKEE (reference sequence). The CDR3 is 16 residues long. Trimming removed 3 bases from V and 2 bases from J; junction bases left unmatched: 9. The DNA for the CDR3 is TGTGCCAGCAGCTCTCGCTGGCAGGGGGACACAGATACGCAGTATTTT. This codes for CASSSRWQGDTDTQYF.

The gene calls are TRBV19 and TRBJ1-2; 8 bases agree with TRBD1. The CDR3 sequence is 14 residues long. Germline values: CDR1 LNHDA, CDR2 SQIVND (reference sequence). Trimming took 5 bases from V and 5 from J; bases not matched to a gene: 7. In DNA, the CDR3 is TGTGCCAGTAGTTGGGGACAGGCGACGTATGGCTACACCTTC. Translation: CASSWGQATYGYTF.

The chain joins TRBV10-3 to TRBJ2-7; D possibly corresponds to TRBD1 (6 bases). This CDR3 has 14 amino acids. Germline V CDR1 and CDR2: ENHRY, SYGVKD. Trimming removed 0 bases from V and 3 bases from J, with 9 bases in between. CDR3 in amino acids: CAISESPRGYEQYF. The CDR3 bases are TGTGCCATCAGTGAGTCCCCCAGGGGCTACGAGCAGTACTTC.